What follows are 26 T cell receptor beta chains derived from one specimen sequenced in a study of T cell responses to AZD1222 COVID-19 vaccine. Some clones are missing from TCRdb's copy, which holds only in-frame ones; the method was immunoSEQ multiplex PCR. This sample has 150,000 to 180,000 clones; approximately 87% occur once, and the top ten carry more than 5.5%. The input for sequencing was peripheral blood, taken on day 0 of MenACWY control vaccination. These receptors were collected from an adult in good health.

This CDR3 is CASSQDPSGGFYEQYV. The CDR3 nucleotides are TGCGCCAGCAGCCAAGATCCCTCCGGGGGATTCTACGAGCAGTACGTC. V usage is TRBV4-1 and J usage is TRBJ2-7; the D gene is possibly TRBD2 (6 bases). Germline CDR1 MGHRA, CDR2 YSYEKL. V was shortened by 0 bases and J by 3 bases, with 15 bases between the two germline ends. This CDR3 is built from 16 residues.

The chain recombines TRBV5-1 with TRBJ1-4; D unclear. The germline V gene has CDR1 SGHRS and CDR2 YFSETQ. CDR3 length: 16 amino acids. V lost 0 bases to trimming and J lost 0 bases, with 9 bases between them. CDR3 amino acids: CASSLAPATTNEKLFF. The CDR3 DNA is TGCGCCAGCAGCTTGGCCCCAGCGACAACTAATGAAAAACTGTTTTTT.

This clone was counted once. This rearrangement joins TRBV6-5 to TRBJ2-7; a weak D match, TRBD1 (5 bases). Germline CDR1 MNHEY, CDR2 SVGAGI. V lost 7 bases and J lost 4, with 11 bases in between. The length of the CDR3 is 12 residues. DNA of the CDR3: TGTGCCAGCACCTCGACAGTATACGAGCAGTACGTC. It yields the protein CASTSTVYEQYV.

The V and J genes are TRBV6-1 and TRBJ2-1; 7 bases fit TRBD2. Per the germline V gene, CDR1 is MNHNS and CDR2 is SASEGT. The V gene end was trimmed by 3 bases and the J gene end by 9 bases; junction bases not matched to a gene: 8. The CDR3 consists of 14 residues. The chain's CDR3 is CASSETTSGIEQFF. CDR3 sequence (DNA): TGTGCCAGCAGTGAGACGACGAGCGGGATTGAGCAGTTCTTC.

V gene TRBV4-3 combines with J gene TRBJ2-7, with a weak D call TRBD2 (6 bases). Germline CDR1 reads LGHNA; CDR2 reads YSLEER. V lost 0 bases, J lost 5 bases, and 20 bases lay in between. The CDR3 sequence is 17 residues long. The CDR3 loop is CASSQDSRGLARNEQYF. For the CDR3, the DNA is TGCGCCAGCAGCCAAGATAGTCGGGGGTTGGCGCGGAACGAGCAGTACTTC.

Written as DNA, the CDR3 is TGTGCCAGCACCCGACAGGGAGGGTCGACTGAAGCTTTCTTT. Its protein is CASTRQGGSTEAFF. The V call is TRBV6-5, the J call TRBJ1-1; 7 bases match TRBD1. CDR1 is MNHEY, CDR2 SVGAGI, per germline. This CDR3 spans 14 amino acids. V shed 7 bases, J shed 5 bases, and the junction held 10 bases outside the gene matches.

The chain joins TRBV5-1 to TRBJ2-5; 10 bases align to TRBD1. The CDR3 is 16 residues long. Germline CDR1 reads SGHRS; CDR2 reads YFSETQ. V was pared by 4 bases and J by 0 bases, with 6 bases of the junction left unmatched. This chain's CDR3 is CASSPGGQGHQETQYF. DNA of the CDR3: TGCGCCAGCAGCCCCGGGGGACAGGGGCACCAAGAGACCCAGTACTTC.

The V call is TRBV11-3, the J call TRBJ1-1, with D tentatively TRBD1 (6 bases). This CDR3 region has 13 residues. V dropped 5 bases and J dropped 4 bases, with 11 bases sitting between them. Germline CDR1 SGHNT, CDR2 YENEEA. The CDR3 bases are TGTGCCAGCAGCAAGGGACACGGCACTGAAGCTTTCTTT. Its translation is CASSKGHGTEAFF.

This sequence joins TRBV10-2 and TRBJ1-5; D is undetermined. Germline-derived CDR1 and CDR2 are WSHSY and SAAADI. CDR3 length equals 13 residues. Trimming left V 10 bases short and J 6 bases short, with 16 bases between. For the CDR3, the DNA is TGCGCCACCGCTCTTGGGGTGAGTCAGCCCCAGCATTTT. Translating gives CATALGVSQPQHF.

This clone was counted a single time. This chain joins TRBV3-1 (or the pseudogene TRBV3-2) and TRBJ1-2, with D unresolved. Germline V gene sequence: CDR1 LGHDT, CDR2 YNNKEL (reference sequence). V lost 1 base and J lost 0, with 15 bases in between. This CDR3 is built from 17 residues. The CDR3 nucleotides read TGTGCCAGCAGCCAAGTTGTGAGACTACCAGCTAACTATGGCTACACCTTC. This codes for CASSQVVRLPANYGYTF.

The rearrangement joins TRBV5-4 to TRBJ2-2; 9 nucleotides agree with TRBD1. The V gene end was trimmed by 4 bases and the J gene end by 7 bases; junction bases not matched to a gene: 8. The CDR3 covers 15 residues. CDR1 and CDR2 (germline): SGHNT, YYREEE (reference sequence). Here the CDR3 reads CASSPRGTGFGELFF. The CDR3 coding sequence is TGTGCCAGCAGCCCCAGGGGGACAGGGTTCGGGGAGCTGTTTTTT.

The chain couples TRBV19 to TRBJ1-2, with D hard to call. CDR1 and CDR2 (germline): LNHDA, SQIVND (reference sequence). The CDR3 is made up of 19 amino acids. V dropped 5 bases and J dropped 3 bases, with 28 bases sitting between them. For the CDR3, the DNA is TGTGCCAGTAGTGCGAGGGTGGGCCAGCCCCTTCCGAGAGACTATGGCTACACCTTC. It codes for CASSARVGQPLPRDYGYTF.

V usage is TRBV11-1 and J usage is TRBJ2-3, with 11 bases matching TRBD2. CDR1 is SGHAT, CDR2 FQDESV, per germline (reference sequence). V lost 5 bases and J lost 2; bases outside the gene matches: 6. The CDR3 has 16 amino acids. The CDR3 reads CASSPRGLAVTDTQYF. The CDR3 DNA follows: TGTGCCAGCAGCCCCCGGGGACTAGCGGTCACAGATACGCAGTATTTT.

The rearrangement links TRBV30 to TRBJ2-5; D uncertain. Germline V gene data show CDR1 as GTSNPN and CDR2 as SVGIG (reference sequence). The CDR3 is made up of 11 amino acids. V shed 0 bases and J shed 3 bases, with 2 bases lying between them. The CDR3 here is CAWSVKETQYF. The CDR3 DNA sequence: TGTGCCTGGAGTGTGAAAGAGACCCAGTACTTC.

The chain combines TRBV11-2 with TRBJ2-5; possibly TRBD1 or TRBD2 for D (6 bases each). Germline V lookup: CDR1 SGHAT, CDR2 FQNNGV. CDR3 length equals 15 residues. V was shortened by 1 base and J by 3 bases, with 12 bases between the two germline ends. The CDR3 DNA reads TGTGCCAGCAGCTTAGGGGGGGCTAGCGAAGAGACCCAGTACTTC. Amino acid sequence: CASSLGGASEETQYF.

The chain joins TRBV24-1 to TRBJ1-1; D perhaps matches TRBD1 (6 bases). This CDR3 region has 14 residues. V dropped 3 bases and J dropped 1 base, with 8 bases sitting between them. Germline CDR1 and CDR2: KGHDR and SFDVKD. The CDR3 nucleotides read TGTGCCACCAGTGATCAGACAGGGAACACTGAAGCTTTCTTT. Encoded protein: CATSDQTGNTEAFF.

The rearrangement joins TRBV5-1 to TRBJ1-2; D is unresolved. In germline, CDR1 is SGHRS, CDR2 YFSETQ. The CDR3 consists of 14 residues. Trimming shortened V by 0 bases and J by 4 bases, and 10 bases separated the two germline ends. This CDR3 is CASSLGAGTYGYTF. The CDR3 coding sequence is TGCGCCAGCAGCTTGGGGGCCGGTACCTATGGCTACACCTTC. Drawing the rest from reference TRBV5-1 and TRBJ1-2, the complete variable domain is KAGVTQTPRYLIKTRGQQVTLSCSPISGHRSVSWYQQTPGQGLQFLFEYFSETQRNKGNFPGRFSGRQFSNSRSEMNVSTLELGDSALYLCASSLGAGTYGYTFGSGTRLTVV.

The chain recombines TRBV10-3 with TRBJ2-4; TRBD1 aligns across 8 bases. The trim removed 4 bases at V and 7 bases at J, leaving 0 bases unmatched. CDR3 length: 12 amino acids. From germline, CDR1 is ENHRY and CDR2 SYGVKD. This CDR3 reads CAISGTGNIQYF. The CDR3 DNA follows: TGTGCCATCAGTGGGACAGGGAACATTCAGTACTTC.

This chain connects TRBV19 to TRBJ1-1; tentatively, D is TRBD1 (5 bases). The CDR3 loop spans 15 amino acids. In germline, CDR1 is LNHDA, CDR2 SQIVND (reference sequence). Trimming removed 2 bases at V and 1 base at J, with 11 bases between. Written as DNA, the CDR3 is TGTGCCAGTAGTATAACTGGGGGGAAGAACACTGAAGCTTTCTTT. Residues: CASSITGGKNTEAFF.

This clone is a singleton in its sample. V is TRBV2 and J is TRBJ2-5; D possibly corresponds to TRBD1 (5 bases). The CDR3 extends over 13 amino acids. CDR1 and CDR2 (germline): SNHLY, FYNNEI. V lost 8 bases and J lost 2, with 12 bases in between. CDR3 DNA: TGTGCCAGCGGAACGGACACTCAAGAGACCCAGTACTTC. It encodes CASGTDTQETQYF.

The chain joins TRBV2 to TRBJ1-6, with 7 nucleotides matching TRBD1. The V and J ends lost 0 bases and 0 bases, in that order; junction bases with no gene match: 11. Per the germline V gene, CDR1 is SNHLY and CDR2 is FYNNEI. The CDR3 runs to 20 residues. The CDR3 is CASSEAFRTGSSSYNSPLHF. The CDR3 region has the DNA TGTGCCAGCAGTGAAGCGTTCCGGACAGGATCGAGCTCCTATAATTCACCCCTCCACTTT.

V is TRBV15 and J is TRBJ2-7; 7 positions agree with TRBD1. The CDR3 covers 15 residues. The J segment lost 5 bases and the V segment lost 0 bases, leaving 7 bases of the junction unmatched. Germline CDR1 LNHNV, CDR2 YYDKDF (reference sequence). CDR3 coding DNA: TGTGCCACCAGCAGAGAAATGGGACAGCCAAACGAGCAGTACTTC. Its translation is CATSREMGQPNEQYF.

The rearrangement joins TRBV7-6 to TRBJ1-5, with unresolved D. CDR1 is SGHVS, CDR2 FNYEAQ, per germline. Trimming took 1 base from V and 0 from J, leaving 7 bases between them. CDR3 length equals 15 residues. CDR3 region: CASSLEAYSNQPQHF. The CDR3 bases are TGTGCCAGCAGCTTAGAAGCGTATAGCAATCAGCCCCAGCATTTT.

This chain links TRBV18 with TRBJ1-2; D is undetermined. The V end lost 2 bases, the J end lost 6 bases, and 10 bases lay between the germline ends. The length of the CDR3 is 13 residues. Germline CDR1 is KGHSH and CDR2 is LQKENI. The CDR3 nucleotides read TGTGCCAGCTCACCAGGAGGGTTGGATGGCTACACCTTC. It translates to CASSPGGLDGYTF.

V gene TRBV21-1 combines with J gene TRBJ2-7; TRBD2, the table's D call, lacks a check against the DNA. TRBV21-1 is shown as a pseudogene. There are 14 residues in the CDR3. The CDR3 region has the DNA TGTGCCGAGGGCGCGTATCACAGATCCTACGAGCAGTACGTC. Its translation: CAEGAYHRSYEQYV.

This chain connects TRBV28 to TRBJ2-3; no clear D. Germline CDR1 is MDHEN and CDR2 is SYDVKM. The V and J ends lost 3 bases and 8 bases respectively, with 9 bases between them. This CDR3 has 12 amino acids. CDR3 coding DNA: TGTGCCAGCAGTTTCGGCGGTAGTACGCAGTATTTT. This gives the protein CASSFGGSTQYF.